One sample yielded the 24 T cell receptor beta chains listed below, sequenced in a study of cytomegalovirus exposure and HLA in healthy donors. It was with 60 Vbeta and 13 Jbeta primers that the PCR ran. Measured with immunoSEQ multiplex PCR; TCRdb has only the in-frame clones, and not every one. The data contain over 150,000 clones, around three quarters of them singletons. Sequences were obtained from PBMCs. The source is a woman in her forties or fifties in good health and CMV-seropositive.

Notes on this clone: At one end the junction does not follow the germline gene, possibly because of a read error. The chain employs TRBV7-9 and TRBJ2-6; TRBD1 is a possible D gene (6 bases). The CDR3 sequence is 18 residues long. Germline assignment: CDR1 SEHNR and CDR2 FQNEAQ (reference sequence). Here the CDR3 reads CSSSPPGGSPPGANVLTF. The CDR3 DNA follows: TGTTCCAGCAGCCCACCTGGGGGCTCACCCCCTGGGGCCAACGTCCTGACTTTC.

J is TRBJ1-2 and V is TRBV4-2, with 9 bases identical to TRBD1. V was pared by 2 bases and J by 7 bases, with 14 bases of the junction left unmatched. The CDR3 totals 17 residues. Germline V lookup: CDR1 LGHNA, CDR2 YNFKEQ. CDR3 DNA sequence: TGTGCCAGCAGCCAAATCGAATCCGGGACAGGGATGTTTGGCTACACCTTC. Amino acid sequence: CASSQIESGTGMFGYTF.

In nucleotides, the CDR3 is TGTGCCAGCAGCCCCAAGCCACTGGAGACCCAGTACTTC. Its translation is CASSPKPLETQYF. This sequence joins TRBV7-3 and TRBJ2-5; D is undetermined. This CDR3 is 13 amino acids long. The germline V and J ends were trimmed by 5 bases and 5 bases, with 12 bases remaining between them. The germline V gene has CDR1 SGHTA and CDR2 FQGTGA.

The chain uses TRBV18 and TRBJ2-1; D may be TRBD2 (5 bases). The CDR3 sequence is 17 residues long. Looked up from germline, CDR1 is KGHSH and CDR2 is LQKENI. V lost 3 bases and J lost 1, with 16 bases in between. CDR3 loop: CASSPTGSGESYNEQFF. The CDR3 DNA reads as TGTGCCAGCTCACCCACGGGGAGCGGAGAATCCTACAATGAGCAGTTCTTC.

Regarding this clone: This same CDR3 is encoded by further DNA sequences in the sample. The chain uses TRBV7-2 and TRBJ1-5; D call uncertain. The CDR3 has 13 amino acids. The ends were cut back, 1 base at V and 5 bases at J, with 6 bases in the middle. The germline gives CDR1 SGHTA, CDR2 FQGNSA. Written as DNA, the CDR3 is TGTGCCAGCAGCTTAGTGAGGGATCAGCCCCAGCATTTT. Protein product: CASSLVRDQPQHF.

This chain joins TRBV27 and TRBJ2-1, with TRBD2 identical over 12 bases. With V trimmed by 3 bases and J by 7 bases, 7 bases remained unmatched. This CDR3 contains 16 residues. Germline-derived CDR1 and CDR2 are MNHEY and SMNVEV (reference sequence). The CDR3 spells CASSLTSGRFGNEQFF. The DNA for the CDR3 is TGTGCCAGCAGTTTGACTAGCGGGAGATTCGGGAATGAGCAGTTCTTC.

The CDR3 here is CASSPGDFGYGYTF. The CDR3 DNA reads as TGTGCCAGTAGTCCTGGGGACTTCGGATATGGCTACACCTTC. The rearrangement uses TRBV19 and TRBJ1-2; a possible D gene is TRBD1 (5 bases). This CDR3 spans 14 amino acids. Germline lookup yields CDR1 LNHDA and CDR2 SQIVND (reference sequence). V lost 5 bases to trimming and J lost 5 bases, with 15 bases between them.

The chain recombines TRBV2 with TRBJ2-1; TRBD2 agrees at 8 bases. Germline V gene sequence: CDR1 SNHLY, CDR2 FYNNEI. The J segment lost 5 bases and the V segment lost 4 bases, leaving 10 bases of the junction unmatched. The CDR3 has 16 residues. The CDR3 protein is CASSVPGRALDNEQFF. CDR3 bases: TGTGCCAGCAGTGTACCCGGGAGGGCCCTGGACAATGAGCAGTTCTTC.

This rearrangement joins TRBV19 to TRBJ1-2, with D perhaps TRBD1 (6 bases). V shed 8 bases and J shed 4 bases, with 14 bases lying between them. The CDR3 spans 13 residues. Germline CDR1 reads LNHDA; CDR2 reads SQIVND (reference sequence). The CDR3 is CASRRQAGYGYTF. The CDR3 region has the DNA TGTGCCAGTCGCAGACAGGCAGGCTATGGCTACACCTTC.

The chain uses TRBV11-1 and TRBJ2-2; weak D call: TRBD1 (6 bases). CDR3 length equals 16 residues. The ends were cut back, 1 base at V and 0 bases at J, with 9 bases in the middle. Germline CDR1 and CDR2: SGHAT and FQDESV (reference sequence). The CDR3 is CASSLEGGSNTGELFF. CDR3 coding DNA: TGTGCCAGCAGCTTAGAAGGGGGTTCGAACACCGGGGAGCTGTTTTTT. Looking up the rest from reference TRBV11-1 and TRBJ2-2 gives the full variable domain: EAEVAQSPRYKITEKSQAVAFWCDPISGHATLYWYRQILGQGPELLVQFQDESVVDDSQLPKDRFSAERLKGVDSTLKIQPAELGDSAMYLCASSLEGGSNTGELFFGEGSRLTVL.

The V and J genes are TRBV4-1 and TRBJ2-2; a possible D gene is TRBD1 (6 bases). This CDR3 is 15 amino acids long. The ends were cut back, 3 bases at V and 5 bases at J, with 13 bases in the middle. Germline values: CDR1 MGHRA, CDR2 YSYEKL. CDR3 sequence (DNA): TGCGCCAGCAGCCATTCCGCCGGGACAACCGGGGAGCTGTTTTTT. Translation gives CASSHSAGTTGELFF.

The chain recombines TRBV18 with TRBJ1-4; weak D call: TRBD1 (5 bases). V lost 6 bases and J lost 8, with 22 bases in between. The CDR3 spans 16 residues. The germline CDR1 and CDR2 sequences are KGHSH and LQKENI. The CDR3 here is CASSRGGSGLEEKLFF. The DNA for the CDR3 is TGTGCCAGCTCCCGGGGGGGTTCAGGGCTCGAGGAAAAACTGTTTTTT.

This chain uses TRBV9 with TRBJ2-3; a possible D gene is TRBD2 (6 bases). CDR1 and CDR2 from the germline V gene are SGDLS and YYNGEE. Trimming cost V 7 bases and J 6 bases, with 9 bases left between them. The CDR3 contains 11 residues. CDR3 loop: CASGSGDTQYF. The CDR3 coding sequence is TGTGCCAGCGGGAGCGGGGATACGCAGTATTTT.

J is TRBJ2-2 and V is TRBV6-1; possibly TRBD2 for D (6 bases). Trimming left V 2 bases short and J 5 bases short, with 18 bases between. The germline V gene encodes CDR1 MNHNS and CDR2 SASEGT. The CDR3 runs to 17 residues. CDR3 nucleotides: TGTGCCAGCAGTGAAATGTTGGGAGCGGGTTCGACCGGGGAGCTGTTTTTT. This codes for CASSEMLGAGSTGELFF.

This clone was seen only a few times. The chain uses TRBV5-1 and TRBJ2-7; D possibly corresponds to TRBD2 (5 bases). The CDR3 length is 15 residues. V was clipped by 0 bases and J by 0 bases, with 10 bases between them. Germline values: CDR1 SGHRS, CDR2 YFSETQ. The CDR3 DNA sequence: TGCGCCAGCAGCTTGGGGCCCGGGGTCTCCTACGAGCAGTACTTC. Amino acid sequence: CASSLGPGVSYEQYF. The full variable domain, with the rest looked up from reference TRBV5-1 and TRBJ2-7, is KAGVTQTPRYLIKTRGQQVTLSCSPISGHRSVSWYQQTPGQGLQFLFEYFSETQRNKGNFPGRFSGRQFSNSRSEMNVSTLELGDSALYLCASSLGPGVSYEQYFGPGTRLTVT.

The genes are TRBV19 and TRBJ1-3; D gene uncertain. V was shortened by 2 bases and J by 0 bases, with 8 bases between the two germline ends. CDR1 LNHDA and CDR2 SQIVND come from the germline V gene (reference sequence). The CDR3 has 15 residues. The DNA of the CDR3 is TGTGCCAGTAGTATATTCCGGAGCTCTGGAAACACCATATATTTT. Translation: CASSIFRSSGNTIYF.

The chain employs TRBV5-6 and TRBJ1-4; no clear D gene. The germline CDR1 and CDR2 sequences are SGHDT and YYEEEE. V gave up 4 bases and J gave up 7 bases, with 17 bases separating them. The CDR3 is 15 amino acids. CDR3: CASSGDLEGGEKLFF. Here the CDR3 DNA reads TGTGCCAGCAGCGGCGATTTGGAGGGCGGTGAAAAACTGTTTTTT.

This rearrangement joins TRBV7-2 to TRBJ2-7, with a possible D match to TRBD1 (5 bases). V was trimmed by 2 bases and J by 0 bases, leaving 23 bases between them. Per the germline V gene, CDR1 is SGHTA and CDR2 is FQGNSA. The CDR3 is made up of 19 amino acids. CDR3 sequence (DNA): TGTGCCAGCAGCTTACTCTCCGCATCATTGAGGACACGCTCCTACGAGCAGTACTTC. Translating gives CASSLLSASLRTRSYEQYF.

This clone was seen once. This chain uses TRBV28 with TRBJ2-7; 8 bases are a match to TRBD2. The CDR3 loop spans 15 amino acids. In germline, CDR1 is MDHEN, CDR2 SYDVKM. The V gene end was trimmed by 6 bases and the J gene end by 4 bases; junction bases not matched to a gene: 11. DNA of the CDR3: TGTGCCAGCAGCGGTGGGGTAGCGGGAACATACGAGCAGTACTTC. This encodes CASSGGVAGTYEQYF.

The chain couples TRBV9 to TRBJ1-1, with D perhaps matching TRBD1 (6 bases). CDR1 SGDLS and CDR2 YYNGEE come from the germline V gene. The CDR3 runs to 13 residues. The V end lost 7 bases, the J end lost 1 base, and 11 bases lay between the germline ends. Here the CDR3 DNA reads TGTGCCAGCTCCAAGGACAGGAACACTGAAGCTTTCTTT. The encoded protein is CASSKDRNTEAFF.

V is TRBV7-3 and J is TRBJ2-2; D is ambiguous. V lost 3 bases to trimming and J lost 4 bases, with 6 bases between them. Germline V CDR1 and CDR2: SGHTA, FQGTGA. This CDR3 is built from 13 residues. This CDR3 reads CASSLMSTGELFF. The CDR3 DNA reads as TGTGCCAGCAGCTTGATGAGCACCGGGGAGCTGTTTTTT.

V gene TRBV5-1 combines with J gene TRBJ2-5, with 8 bases aligning to TRBD1. J gave up 1 base and V 3 bases, and 5 bases lay outside the gene matches. CDR1 and CDR2 from the germline V gene are SGHRS and YFSETQ. This CDR3 contains 15 residues. CDR3 nucleotides: TGCGCCAGCAGCTCGGACAGGGTGGGCCAAGAGACCCAGTACTTC. The encoded protein is CASSSDRVGQETQYF.

The chain recombines TRBV7-2 with TRBJ2-7; 11 positions match TRBD1. Per germline, CDR1 SGHTA and CDR2 FQGNSA. The V segment lost 0 bases and the J segment 2 bases; nucleotides outside the gene matches: 12. The CDR3 loop spans 19 amino acids. The CDR3 nucleotides are TGTGCCAGCAGCTTAGCGGGGGATCAATTGGGACAGGGGGCCTACGAGCAGTACTTC. It translates to CASSLAGDQLGQGAYEQYF.

The rearrangement uses TRBV15 and TRBJ1-2, with no clear D. The germline V gene has CDR1 LNHNV and CDR2 YYDKDF (reference sequence). This CDR3 comprises 13 residues. The ends were cut back, 1 base at V and 4 bases at J, with 7 bases in the middle. The CDR3 DNA reads as TGTGCCACCAGCAGAGGTGGCCTCTATGGCTACACCTTC. Translating gives CATSRGGLYGYTF.